The sequence of this T cell receptor beta chain was determined in a study of shared clonotypes between healthy human individuals. The study ran the assay at deep level. Genomic DNA from each subset was divided evenly over several immunoSEQ plates. The assay was immunoSEQ multiplex PCR, and TCRdb's table has in-frame clones only and misses some. The sample lists roughly 2 million clones, almost 96% occurring once. The V end lost 6 bases, the J end lost 6 bases, and 12 bases lay between the germline ends. Germline CDR1 MNHNS, CDR2 SASEGT. The CDR3 sequence is 14 residues long. Sequencing was carried out using naive CD4+ T cells sorted from blood. The subset denotes: CD45RA+ positively selected. The chain has TRBV6-1 and TRBJ1-6; D is uncertain. This TCR derives from a man aged 18-30 years in good health. The DNA for the CDR3 is TGTGCCAGCAGGGTGGCCGGGTCTAATTCACCCCTCCACTTT. This gives the protein CASRVAGSNSPLHF.